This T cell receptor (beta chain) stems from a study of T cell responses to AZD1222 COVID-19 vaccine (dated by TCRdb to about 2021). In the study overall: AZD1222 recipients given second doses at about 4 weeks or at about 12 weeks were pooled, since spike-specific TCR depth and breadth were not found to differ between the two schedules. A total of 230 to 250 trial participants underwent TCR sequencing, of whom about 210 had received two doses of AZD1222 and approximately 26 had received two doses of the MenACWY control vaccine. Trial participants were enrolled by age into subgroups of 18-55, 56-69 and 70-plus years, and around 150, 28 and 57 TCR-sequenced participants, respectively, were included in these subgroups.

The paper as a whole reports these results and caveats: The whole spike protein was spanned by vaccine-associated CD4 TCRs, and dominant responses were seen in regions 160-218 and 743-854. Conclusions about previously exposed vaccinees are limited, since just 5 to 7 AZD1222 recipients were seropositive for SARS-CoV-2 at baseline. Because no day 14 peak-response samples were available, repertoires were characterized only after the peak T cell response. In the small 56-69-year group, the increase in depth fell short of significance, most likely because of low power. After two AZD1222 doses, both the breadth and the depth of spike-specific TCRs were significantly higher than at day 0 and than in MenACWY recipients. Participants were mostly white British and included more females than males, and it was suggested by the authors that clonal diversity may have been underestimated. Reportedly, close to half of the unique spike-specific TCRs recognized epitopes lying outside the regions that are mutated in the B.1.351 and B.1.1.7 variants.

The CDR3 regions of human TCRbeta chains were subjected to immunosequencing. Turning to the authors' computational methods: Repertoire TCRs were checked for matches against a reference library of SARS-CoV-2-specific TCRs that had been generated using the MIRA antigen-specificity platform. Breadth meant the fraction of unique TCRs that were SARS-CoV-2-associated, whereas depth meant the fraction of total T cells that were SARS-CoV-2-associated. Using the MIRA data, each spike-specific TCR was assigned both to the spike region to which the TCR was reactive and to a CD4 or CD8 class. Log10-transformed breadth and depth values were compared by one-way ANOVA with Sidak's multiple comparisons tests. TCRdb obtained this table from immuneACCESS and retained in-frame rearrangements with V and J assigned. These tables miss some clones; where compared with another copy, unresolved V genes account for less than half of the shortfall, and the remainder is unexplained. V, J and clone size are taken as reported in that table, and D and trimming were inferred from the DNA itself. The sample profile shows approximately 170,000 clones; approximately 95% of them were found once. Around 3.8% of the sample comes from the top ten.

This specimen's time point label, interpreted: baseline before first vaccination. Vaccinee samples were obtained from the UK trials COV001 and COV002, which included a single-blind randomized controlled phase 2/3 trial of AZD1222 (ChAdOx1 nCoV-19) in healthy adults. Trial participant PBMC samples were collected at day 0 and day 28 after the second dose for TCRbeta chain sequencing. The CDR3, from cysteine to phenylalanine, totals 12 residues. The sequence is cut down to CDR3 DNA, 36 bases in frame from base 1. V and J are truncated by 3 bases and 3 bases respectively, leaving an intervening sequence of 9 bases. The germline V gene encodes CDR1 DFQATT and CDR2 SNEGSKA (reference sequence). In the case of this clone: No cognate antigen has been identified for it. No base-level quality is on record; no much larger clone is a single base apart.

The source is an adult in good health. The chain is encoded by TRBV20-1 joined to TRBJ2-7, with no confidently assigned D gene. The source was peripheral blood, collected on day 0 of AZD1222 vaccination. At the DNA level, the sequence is TGCAGTGCTAGTGACGGTGACTACGAGCAGTACTTC. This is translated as CSASDGDYEQYF.